Described below is a single T cell receptor (beta chain) sequence and its context. The sample belongs to a study of metastatic and nonmetastatic thyroid tumors. Turning to the study itself: Comparison of repertoires was carried out across blood and tumor or nodule tissue from malignant and benign thyroid patients.

Prior to thyroid surgery, none of the patients had received any treatment. Original data processing: Using the CDR3 differences seen across clinicopathological groups, the authors built a distant-metastasis classifier for papillary thyroid cancer, which was meant to discriminate distant-metastatic patients. Via MiXCR, TCRdb re-called the PCR reads. The V and J calls were determined by TCRdb, not by the authors. The profile covers around 20,000 clones, with about 33% appearing a single time and 20% to 25% taken by the ten largest. V was shortened by 2 bases and J by 0 bases, with 18 bases between the two germline ends. The CDR3 runs to 18 residues. From germline, CDR1 is SGHAT and CDR2 FQDESV (reference sequence).

This TCR was recovered from a female donor with papillary thyroid cancer or a benign thyroid nodule (not recorded which). Some clones in this sample may be carry-over from other donors' samples. The chain uses TRBV11-1 and TRBJ2-3, with D unclear. Sample: adjacent normal tissue. CDR3 sequence: CASSLLLFRNPSTDTQYF. The DNA of the CDR3 is TGTGCCAGCAGCTTATTGCTCTTTCGAAACCCTAGCACAGATACGCAGTATTTT.